These T cell receptor beta chains were read from a single sample in a study of Graves' ophthalmopathy and Graves' hyperthyroidism. TCRdb redid the calling of the multiplex PCR reads with MiXCR, one entry per CDR3 protein. The repertoire holds approximately 210,000 distinct CDR3 sequences, with roughly 29% as singletons. The sequenced sample consisted of peripheral blood. These receptor sequences come from a man aged 50-60 years with Graves' ophthalmopathy. The CDR3 runs from the conserved cysteine through the conserved F or W. A D gene is named only where the DNA matches it firmly. Clone size is stated in some rows and not others, as once, few, many or a class when expanded.

DNA	CDR3	D	J	V	size
TGTGCCAGCAGCTCGAGGGCTAGCGGGATAGAGACCCAGTACTTC	CASSSRASGIETQYF	TRBD2	TRBJ2-5	TRBV11-2	many
TGTGCCAGCGGAAGGACTGAAGCTTTCTTT	CASGRTEAFF	-	TRBJ1-1	TRBV6-1	many
TGTGCCAGCGTCGGTGGCGGAGGAGGGGCTCGGATGGACACTGAAGCTTTCTTT	CASVGGGGGARMDTEAFF	-	TRBJ1-1	TRBV4-2	many
TGTGCCAGCAGTGAGAATAGCTCCAGATTTACTATGCGCTACACCTTC	CASSENSSRFTMRYTF	-	TRBJ1-2	TRBV6-1	-
TGTGCCAGCAGAGGGGGGGTGGGCTACACCTTC	CASRGGVGYTF	-	TRBJ1-2	TRBV12-3/TRBV12-4	once
TGTGCCAGTGGGACTCAACGCCTCTCCTACGAGCAGTACTTC	CASGTQRLSYEQYF	-	TRBJ2-7	TRBV6-2/TRBV6-3	many
TGTGCCAGCAGTTCCCGACTAGCGACTGGACTCTACGAGCAGTACTTC	CASSSRLATGLYEQYF	TRBD2	TRBJ2-7	TRBV6-5	many
TGCGCCAGCAGCTTACAGGGAGGGAACTTCTATGGCTACACCTTC	CASSLQGGNFYGYTF	-	TRBJ1-2	TRBV5-1	many
TGTGCCAGCAGCTTCCCCGTTGGGGGAGATACGCAGTATTTT	CASSFPVGGDTQYF	-	TRBJ2-3	TRBV12-3/TRBV12-4	-
TGCGCCAGCAGCCCGACCGGGGTAGTCACCCTAGCCAAAAACATTCAGTACTTC	CASSPTGVVTLAKNIQYF	-	TRBJ2-4	TRBV5-1	many
TGTGCCAGCAGCCAAGGTTCCGGGACAGGGAGGCAAGAGACCCAGTACTTC	CASSQGSGTGRQETQYF	TRBD1	TRBJ2-5	TRBV3-1	-
TGTGCCAGCAGCCTACAGGGCCTACAGGGAGAGACCCAGTACTTC	CASSLQGLQGETQYF	-	TRBJ2-5	TRBV12-3/TRBV12-4	-
TGTGCCTCAGCTCCGGACAGTTGGCCTGGAAACACCATATATTTT	CASAPDSWPGNTIYF	-	TRBJ1-3	TRBV19	many
TGTGCCAGCAGTGCTCGGGGGGCCGAGACCCAGTACTTC	CASSARGAETQYF	-	TRBJ2-5	TRBV6-1	-
TGTGCCAGCCATCAAACAGGGTCGGGCAATCAGCCCCAGCATTTT	CASHQTGSGNQPQHF	-	TRBJ1-5	TRBV19	many
TGCAGTGCTAAAACTCCGCGGGGGGCGGGAGCATACGAGCAGTACTTC	CSAKTPRGAGAYEQYF	TRBD2	TRBJ2-7	TRBV20-1	many
TGCAGCGTACGCTCCGGGACTAGCGGGATCGTGGAAGAGACCCAGTACTTC	CSVRSGTSGIVEETQYF	TRBD2	TRBJ2-5	TRBV29-1	many
TGTGCCAGCTCAACACGGGACCGCCCTTATGGCTACACCTTC	CASSTRDRPYGYTF	-	TRBJ1-2	TRBV28	-
TGTGCCAGCAGCTTAGATACAGAGTACATTCAGTACTTC	CASSLDTEYIQYF	-	TRBJ2-4	TRBV13	many
TGTGCCAGCAGCCAAGATCGAGGGGGCGGTGGGACCGGGGAGCTGTTTTTT	CASSQDRGGGGTGELFF	TRBD1	TRBJ2-2	TRBV3-1	-
TGTGCCAGCGGGGAGCAAGAGACCCAGTACTTC	CASGEQETQYF	-	TRBJ2-5	TRBV2	many
TGTGCCAGCAGAGAGGAGGGTAGGGGCACTGAAGCTTTCTTT	CASREEGRGTEAFF	-	TRBJ1-1	TRBV2	many
TGTGCGACCAGGGACCAAGTCGAGCAGTACTTC	CATRDQVEQYF	-	TRBJ2-7	TRBV15	once
TGTGCCAGTAGTACCGGGACAGACTATGGCTACACCTTC	CASSTGTDYGYTF	TRBD1	TRBJ1-2	TRBV19	many
TGTGCCAGCAGCTCAATAGGGGGTTCCAAAAACATTCAGTACTTC	CASSSIGGSKNIQYF	-	TRBJ2-4	TRBV7-9	many
TGTGCCAGCAGCCAATTACCAGTGGGGATCGACGAGCAGTACTTC	CASSQLPVGIDEQYF	-	TRBJ2-7	TRBV7-2	-
TGCAGCGTTGAGGAAACAGGGCTGGAGACCCAGTACTTC	CSVEETGLETQYF	-	TRBJ2-5	TRBV29-1	many
TGTGCCAGCAGTTACTCTGGGGTAAGGTACGAGCAGTACTTC	CASSYSGVRYEQYF	-	TRBJ2-7	TRBV6-2/TRBV6-3	-
TGTGCCAGCAGCTTTGAGGTTGTTGAGACCCAGTACTTC	CASSFEVVETQYF	-	TRBJ2-5	TRBV7-9	many
TGTGCCACCAGCAGGGCGGGGAGACGGGCGGAGACCCAGTACTTC	CATSRAGRRAETQYF	-	TRBJ2-5	TRBV15	many
TGTGCCAGCAGTCCAGGGGGCAGGAGTGAAGCTTTCTTT	CASSPGGRSEAFF	TRBD1	TRBJ1-1	TRBV12-3/TRBV12-4	many
TGTGCCAGCAGCTTTAGCGGGAAGGAGACCCAGTACTTC	CASSFSGKETQYF	TRBD2	TRBJ2-5	TRBV7-2	many
TGTGCCTGGGCGGCGGGGATCCAAGAGACCCAGTACTTC	CAWAAGIQETQYF	-	TRBJ2-5	TRBV30	many
TGTGCCAGCACGGCCGGGCCCACCGAGAACACTGAAGCTTTCTTT	CASTAGPTENTEAFF	-	TRBJ1-1	TRBV2	many
TGCAGTGCTAGAGAAACACAAGCCTACGAGCAGTACTTC	CSARETQAYEQYF	-	TRBJ2-7	TRBV20-1	many
TGTGCCATCAGTGAGGGGGGTCAGACTGAAGCTTTCTTT	CAISEGGQTEAFF	-	TRBJ1-1	TRBV10-3	many
TGCAGCGTTGGGGGGGGGACAGGGAACACTGAAGCTTTCTTT	CSVGGGTGNTEAFF	TRBD1	TRBJ1-1	TRBV29-1	many
TGTGCCAGCACTTCGCCCGGGCCTGGAAACACCATATATTTT	CASTSPGPGNTIYF	-	TRBJ1-3	TRBV7-2	many
TGTGCCAGCATTTCCGGGGCTGACTACACTGAAGCTTTCTTT	CASISGADYTEAFF	-	TRBJ1-1	TRBV12-3/TRBV12-4	many
TGTGCCAGCAGCTCGGGGACTCTCGGACGCTACGAGCAGTACTTC	CASSSGTLGRYEQYF	-	TRBJ2-7	TRBV7-2	many
TGTGCCAGCAGACGCCGAGACAGGGCCCAAGAGACCCAGTACTTC	CASRRRDRAQETQYF	TRBD1	TRBJ2-5	TRBV6-6	many
TGTGCCAGCAGTTACGGTTCGTCGGGGACCACTGAAGCTTTCTTT	CASSYGSSGTTEAFF	-	TRBJ1-1	TRBV6-5	-
TGTGCCAGCAGCCCCGGTATTAGTAACACTGAAGCTTTCTTT	CASSPGISNTEAFF	-	TRBJ1-1	TRBV6-5	-
TGTGCCAGCAGTCGCAATACAGGCGCTGAGACCCAGTACTTC	CASSRNTGAETQYF	-	TRBJ2-5	TRBV27	-
TGCGCCAGCAGTGAGTCGGGGGCACAGACCCAGTACTTC	CASSESGAQTQYF	-	TRBJ2-5	TRBV10-1	many
TGTGCCAGCAGCCCAGGACTAGCGGGAGGAACCTACGAGCAGTACTTC	CASSPGLAGGTYEQYF	TRBD2	TRBJ2-7	TRBV13	many
TGTGCCAGTAGTAAGTCAGGGGGCTCCTACGAGCAGTACTTC	CASSKSGGSYEQYF	TRBD1	TRBJ2-7	TRBV19	many
TGTGCCAGCAGCTTCCCCAGGGACAGGGAGGACACTGAAGCTTTCTTT	CASSFPRDREDTEAFF	TRBD1	TRBJ1-1	TRBV5-5	-
TGTGCCAGCAGTTACTCGATGACTCCTTATGGCTACACCTTC	CASSYSMTPYGYTF	-	TRBJ1-2	TRBV6-2/TRBV6-3	-
TGCAGCGTTACGACAGTCCCCTGGGAGCAGTACTTC	CSVTTVPWEQYF	-	TRBJ2-7	TRBV29-1	many
TGTGCCACGAGACCCACTCGCGGGAGGACAGATACGCAGTATTTT	CATRPTRGRTDTQYF	TRBD2	TRBJ2-3	TRBV24-1	many
TGTGCCAGCAGTTTAGGGGGCAGGGCTAACTATGGCTACACCTTC	CASSLGGRANYGYTF	-	TRBJ1-2	TRBV12-3/TRBV12-4	-
TGTGCCACCAGTGAGTCCGGGACTAGCGGGATCGTCGGGGAGCTGTTTTTT	CATSESGTSGIVGELFF	TRBD2	TRBJ2-2	TRBV24-1	many